One sample yielded the 16 T cell receptor beta chains listed below, sequenced in a study of CD8 T cells in ankylosing spondylitis. TCRdb processed the 5' RACE reads anew with MiXCR; each CDR3 protein has one entry. The table lists some 270,000 distinct CDR3 sequences, approximately 30% of them singletons. Sequencing was done on a sample of blood, either unsorted or a sorted T cell fraction (not recorded which). These receptor sequences come from a male donor with ankylosing spondylitis or in good health (not recorded which).

This clonotype showed up just a few times. The gene calls are TRBV15 and TRBJ2-5; 11 nucleotides line up with TRBD2. The length of the CDR3 is 15 residues. The junction had 3 bases not matched to a gene; V was cut back by 4 bases and J by 2 bases. Looked up from germline, CDR1 is LNHNV and CDR2 is YYDKDF (reference sequence). CDR3 sequence (DNA): TGTGCCACCAGCACAACTAGCGGGAGACAAGAGACCCAGTACTTC. Its translation is CATSTTSGRQETQYF. The full variable domain, its missing parts supplied by reference TRBV15 and TRBJ2-5, is DAMVIQNPRYQVTQFGKPVTLSCSQTLNHNVMYWYQQKSSQAPKLLFHYYDKDFNNEADTPDNFQSRRPNTSFCFLDIRSPGLGDTAMYLCATSTTSGRQETQYFGPGTRLLVL.

The J gene is TRBJ1-1, the V gene TRBV6-1, with D tentatively TRBD1 (5 bases). Germline assignment: CDR1 MNHNS and CDR2 SASEGT. V lost 6 bases and J 4 bases, leaving 15 bases between the germline ends. The CDR3 consists of 14 residues. CDR3 sequence reads: CASRLGGGSTEAFF. DNA of the CDR3: TGTGCCAGCAGACTGGGTGGGGGAAGCACTGAAGCTTTCTTT.

In regard to this clonotype: A much larger clone differs from this one at a single base, so this may be a read error. This chain joins TRBV6-6 and TRBJ2-7; tentative D call: TRBD1 (6 bases). Germline assignment: CDR1 MNHNY and CDR2 SVGAGI (reference sequence). V was trimmed by 2 bases and J by 3 bases, leaving 8 bases between them. The CDR3 extends over 13 amino acids. In DNA form, the CDR3 reads TGTGCCAGCAGTTACGCGGACAGCTACGAGCAGTACTTC. As protein: CASSYADSYEQYF.

V is TRBV6-1 and J is TRBJ2-1; D is perhaps TRBD1 or TRBD2 (5 bases each). Germline V gives CDR1 MNHNS, CDR2 SASEGT. The CDR3 is 14 amino acids. V shed 8 bases and J shed 7 bases, with 18 bases lying between them. The CDR3 protein is CASGGAGAGNEQFF. In DNA, the CDR3 is TGTGCCAGCGGTGGGGCCGGGGCTGGGAATGAGCAGTTCTTC.

This rearrangement joins TRBV20-1 to TRBJ2-5; TRBD2 agrees at 8 bases. This CDR3 has 16 amino acids. The trim removed 5 bases at V and 0 bases at J, leaving 11 bases unmatched. Germline CDR1 DFQATT, CDR2 SNEGSKA (reference sequence). CDR3 protein: CSAPRTSRPNQETQYF. The CDR3, as DNA: TGCAGTGCTCCCAGGACTAGCCGACCCAACCAAGAGACCCAGTACTTC.

V usage is TRBV12-3 or TRBV12-4 and J usage is TRBJ1-5, with 8 bases that match TRBD1. The J segment lost 0 bases and the V segment lost 6 bases, leaving 7 bases of the junction unmatched. This CDR3 region has 16 residues. The CDR3 protein is CASSIIDRGSNQPQHF. The CDR3 bases are TGTGCCAGCAGCATAATCGACAGGGGTAGCAATCAGCCCCAGCATTTT.

This clonotype was counted at least ten times. The chain carries TRBV12-3 or TRBV12-4 and TRBJ2-7; no clear D gene. The CDR3 contains 13 residues. V was cut by 3 bases and J by 0 bases, with 6 bases left in between. CDR3 sequence reads: CASSFGSSYEQYF. The DNA for the CDR3 is TGTGCCAGCAGTTTCGGCAGCTCCTACGAGCAGTACTTC.

The V gene is TRBV29-1, the J gene TRBJ2-4, with no clear D. The CDR3 length is 12 residues. The ends were cut back, 7 bases at V and 0 bases at J, with 7 bases in the middle. Per the germline V gene, CDR1 is SQVTM and CDR2 is ANQGSEA. The CDR3: CSGRLAKNIQYF. In DNA form, the CDR3 reads TGCAGCGGCCGACTAGCCAAAAACATTCAGTACTTC.

This clonotype was seen only a few times. The V call is TRBV12-3 or TRBV12-4, the J call TRBJ2-3; 10 positions agree with TRBD1. This CDR3 comprises 15 residues. Trimming removed 3 bases from V and 4 bases from J; junction bases left unmatched: 4. CDR3 in DNA: TGTGCCAGCAGTTTTGATGGACAGGGGGCAGATACGCAGTATTTT. Protein: CASSFDGQGADTQYF.

This clonotype has a handful of counts. V is TRBV29-1 and J is TRBJ2-1; no reliable D call. This CDR3 is 13 amino acids long. CDR1 is SQVTM, CDR2 ANQGSEA, per germline. The V end lost 3 bases, the J end lost 6 bases, and 12 bases lay between the germline ends. The CDR3 region has the DNA TGCAGCGTTGAGGCGCCCCAAGGCAATGAGCAGTTCTTC. This encodes CSVEAPQGNEQFF.

This clonotype was counted between two and nine times. The chain links TRBV12-3 or TRBV12-4 to TRBJ1-5; the match to TRBD1 covers 9 bases. Trimming cost V 8 bases and J 7 bases; bases outside gene matches: 6. The CDR3 has 13 residues. The DNA for the CDR3 is TGTGCCAGCGGGGACAGGGCTAAGCAGCCCCAGCATTTT. It is translated as CASGDRAKQPQHF.

The gene calls are TRBV5-1 and TRBJ2-1; TRBD1 matches at 8 bases. The germline gives CDR1 SGHRS, CDR2 YFSETQ. Trimming cost V 4 bases and J 2 bases; bases outside gene matches: 5. CDR3 length: 15 amino acids. CDR3 region: CASSEDRATYNEQFF. Written as DNA, the CDR3 is TGCGCCAGCAGCGAGGACAGGGCTACCTACAATGAGCAGTTCTTC. The full variable domain, rest sourced from reference TRBV5-1 and TRBJ2-1, is KAGVTQTPRYLIKTRGQQVTLSCSPISGHRSVSWYQQTPGQGLQFLFEYFSETQRNKGNFPGRFSGRQFSNSRSEMNVSTLELGDSALYLCASSEDRATYNEQFFGPGTRLTVL.

V usage is TRBV12-3 or TRBV12-4 and J usage is TRBJ1-2; tentative D call: TRBD1 (5 bases). V lost 8 bases and J lost 7, with 11 bases in between. The CDR3 sequence is 11 residues long. The CDR3 spells CASSGRAGYTF. CDR3 in DNA: TGTGCCAGCTCAGGCAGGGCTGGCTACACCTTC.

This clonotype was counted at least ten times. V gene TRBV12-3 or TRBV12-4 combines with J gene TRBJ2-7; 9 nucleotides agree with TRBD1. CDR3 size: 15 residues. The V segment lost 7 bases and the J segment 1 base; nucleotides outside the gene matches: 8. The CDR3 sequence: CASTQTGGNSYEQYF. CDR3 in DNA: TGTGCCAGCACCCAGACAGGGGGTAATTCCTACGAGCAGTACTTC.

This clonotype was found a few times. The chain links TRBV5-1 to TRBJ2-3; a weak D match, TRBD2 (6 bases). The CDR3 has 16 residues. Germline CDR1 and CDR2: SGHRS and YFSETQ. V was cut by 4 bases and J by 0 bases, with 15 bases left in between. The CDR3 nucleotides are TGCGCCAGCAGCGGGAACTCCGCGGGGAGCACAGATACGCAGTATTTT. Protein: CASSGNSAGSTDTQYF.

The J gene is TRBJ2-3, the V gene TRBV12-3 or TRBV12-4; TRBD1 matches at 9 bases. The CDR3 has 16 residues. The trim removed 5 bases at V and 4 bases at J, leaving 10 bases unmatched. CDR3 sequence (DNA): TGTGCCAGCAGTACCCTGGGACAGGGAGGCGCAGATACGCAGTATTTT. Translated: CASSTLGQGGADTQYF.